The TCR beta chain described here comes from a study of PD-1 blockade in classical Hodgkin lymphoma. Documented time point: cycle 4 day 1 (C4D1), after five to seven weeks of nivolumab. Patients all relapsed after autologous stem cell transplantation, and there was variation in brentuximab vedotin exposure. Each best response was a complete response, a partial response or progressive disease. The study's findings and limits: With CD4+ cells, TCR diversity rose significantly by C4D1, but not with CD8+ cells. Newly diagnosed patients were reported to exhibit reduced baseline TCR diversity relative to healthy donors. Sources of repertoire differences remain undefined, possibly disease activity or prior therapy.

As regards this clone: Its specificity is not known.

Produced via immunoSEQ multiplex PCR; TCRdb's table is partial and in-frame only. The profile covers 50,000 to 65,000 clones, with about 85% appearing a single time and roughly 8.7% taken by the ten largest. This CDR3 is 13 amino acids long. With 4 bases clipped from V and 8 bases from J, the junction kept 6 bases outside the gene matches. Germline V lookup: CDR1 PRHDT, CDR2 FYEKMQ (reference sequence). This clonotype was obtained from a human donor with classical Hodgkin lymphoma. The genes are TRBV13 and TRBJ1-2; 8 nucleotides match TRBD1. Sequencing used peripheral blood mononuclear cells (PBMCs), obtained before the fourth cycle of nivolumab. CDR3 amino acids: CASSSRTGFGYTF. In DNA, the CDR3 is TGTGCCAGCAGCTCACGGACAGGGTTCGGCTACACCTTC. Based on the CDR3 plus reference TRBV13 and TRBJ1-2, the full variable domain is AAGVIQSPRHLIKEKRETATLKCYPIPRHDTVYWYQQGPGQDPQFLISFYEKMQSDKGSIPDRFSAQQFSDYHSELNMSSLELGDSALYFCASSSRTGFGYTFGSGTRLTVV.